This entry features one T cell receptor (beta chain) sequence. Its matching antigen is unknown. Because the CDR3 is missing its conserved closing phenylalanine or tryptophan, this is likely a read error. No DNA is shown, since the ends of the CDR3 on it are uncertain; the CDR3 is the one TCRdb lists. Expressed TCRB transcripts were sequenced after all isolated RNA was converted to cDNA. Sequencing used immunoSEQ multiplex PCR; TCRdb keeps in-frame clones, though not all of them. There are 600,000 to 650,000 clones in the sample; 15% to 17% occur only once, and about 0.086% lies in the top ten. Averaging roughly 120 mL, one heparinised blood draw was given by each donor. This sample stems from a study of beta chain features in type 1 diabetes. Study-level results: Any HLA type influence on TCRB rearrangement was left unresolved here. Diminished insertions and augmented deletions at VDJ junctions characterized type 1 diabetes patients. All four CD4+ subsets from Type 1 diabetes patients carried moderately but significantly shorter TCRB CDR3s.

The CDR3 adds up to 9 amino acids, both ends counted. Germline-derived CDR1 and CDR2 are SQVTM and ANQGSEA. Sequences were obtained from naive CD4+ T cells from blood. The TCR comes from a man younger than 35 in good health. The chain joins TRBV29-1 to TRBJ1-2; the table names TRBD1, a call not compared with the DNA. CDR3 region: CSVGGQGFG.